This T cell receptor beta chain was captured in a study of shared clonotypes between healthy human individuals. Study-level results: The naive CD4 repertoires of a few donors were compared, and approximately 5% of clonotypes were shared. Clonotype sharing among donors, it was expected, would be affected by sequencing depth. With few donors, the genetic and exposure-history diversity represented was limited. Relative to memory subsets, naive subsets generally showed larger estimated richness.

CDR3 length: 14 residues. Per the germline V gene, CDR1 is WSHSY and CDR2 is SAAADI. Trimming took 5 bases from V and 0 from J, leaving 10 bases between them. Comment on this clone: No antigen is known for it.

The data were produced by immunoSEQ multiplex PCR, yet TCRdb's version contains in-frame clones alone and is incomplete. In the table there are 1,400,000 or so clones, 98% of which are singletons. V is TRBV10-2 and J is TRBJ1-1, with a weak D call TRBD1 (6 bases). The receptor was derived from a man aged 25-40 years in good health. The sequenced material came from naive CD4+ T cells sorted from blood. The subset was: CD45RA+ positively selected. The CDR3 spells CASSRQVMNTEAFF. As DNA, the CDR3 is TGCGCCAGCAGTAGACAGGTTATGAACACTGAAGCTTTCTTT.